The 21 T cell receptor beta chains presented below share a single source sample, sequenced in a study of cytomegalovirus exposure and HLA in healthy donors. TCRdb's copy holds only in-frame clones and misses some; the assay was immunoSEQ multiplex PCR. Among 65,000 to 70,000 clones listed, around 90% were seen once. The source material was PBMCs. Receptors originate from a man younger than 35 in good health and CMV-seronegative.

The V and J genes are TRBV5-6 and TRBJ2-7; TRBD1 aligns across 9 bases. V lost 4 bases to trimming and J lost 4 bases; unmatched junction nucleotides: 6. This CDR3 is built from 14 residues. CDR1 is SGHDT, CDR2 YYEEEE, per germline. The CDR3 nucleotides read TGTGCCAGCAGCCCCACAGGGGGCGGGTACGAGCAGTACTTC. This codes for CASSPTGGGYEQYF. The complete variable domain, with remaining parts taken from reference TRBV5-6 and TRBJ2-7, reads DAGVTQSPTHLIKTRGQQVTLRCSPKSGHDTVSWYQQALGQGPQFIFQYYEEEERQRGNFPDRFSGHQFPNYSSELNVNALLLGDSALYLCASSPTGGGYEQYFGPGTRLTVT.

The CDR3 spells CASSLGDRVRPDYGYTF. As DNA, the CDR3 is TGTGCCAGCAGCTTAGGAGACAGGGTGCGGCCTGACTATGGCTACACCTTC. This chain links TRBV11-2 with TRBJ1-2; 7 nucleotides line up with TRBD1. V lost 1 base, J lost 3 bases, and 11 bases stayed unmatched. The germline CDR1 and CDR2 sequences are SGHAT and FQNNGV. The CDR3 extends over 17 amino acids.

V is TRBV7-2 and J is TRBJ2-1, with 9 bases identical to TRBD2. V was clipped by 5 bases and J by 12 bases; unmatched bases: 17. This CDR3 has 16 residues. Germline V gene sequence: CDR1 SGHTA, CDR2 FQGNSA. The CDR3 region has the DNA TGTGCCAGCAGCCTCGAGGCGACTAGCGGTCTGGAAGGGCAGTTCTTC. As protein: CASSLEATSGLEGQFF.

This sequence joins TRBV6-5 and TRBJ2-1; maybe TRBD1 (5 bases). The length of the CDR3 is 12 residues. Germline-derived CDR1 and CDR2 are MNHEY and SVGAGI. V lost 6 bases and J 8 bases, leaving 11 bases between the germline ends. The CDR3 nucleotides read TGTGCCAGCAGGGGTACAGGTCATGAGCAGTTCTTC. It translates to CASRGTGHEQFF.

The genes are TRBV7-3 and TRBJ1-4; 9 nucleotides align to TRBD1. Germline CDR1 and CDR2: SGHTA and FQGTGA. There are 18 residues in the CDR3. V gave up 1 base and J gave up 7 bases; unmatched junction bases: 13. The CDR3 nucleotides are TGTGCCAGCAGCTTAAGAAGCCCTGAACAGGGGGCAATTGAAAAACTGTTTTTT. Amino acids: CASSLRSPEQGAIEKLFF. The full variable domain, rest sourced from reference TRBV7-3 and TRBJ1-4, is GAGVSQTPSNKVTEKGKYVELRCDPISGHTALYWYRQSLGQGPEFLIYFQGTGAADDSGLPNDRFFAVRPEGSVSTLKIQRTERGDSAVYLCASSLRSPEQGAIEKLFFGSGTQLSVL.

The chain employs TRBV7-9 and TRBJ2-7, with unresolved D. The V gene lost 1 base and the J gene lost 2 bases, with 15 bases spanning the gap. The CDR3 is made up of 16 amino acids. Germline V gives CDR1 SEHNR, CDR2 FQNEAQ (reference sequence). The CDR3 nucleotides read TGTGCCAGCAGCTTAGGGGCCGAGAACGTTCCCTACGAGCAGTACTTC. Translation: CASSLGAENVPYEQYF.

This chain's CDR3 is CAWSVGSFGATNEKLFF. Written as DNA, the CDR3 is TGTGCCTGGAGTGTAGGTAGCTTTGGTGCAACTAATGAAAAACTGTTTTTT. The chain employs TRBV30 and TRBJ1-4, with D hard to call. Between the trimmed V and J ends, which lost 0 bases and 0 bases, there was a span of 14 bases. Per the germline V gene, CDR1 is GTSNPN and CDR2 is SVGIG (reference sequence). This CDR3 comprises 17 residues.

The chain employs TRBV5-1 and TRBJ2-1; 7 bases are a match to TRBD1. The CDR3 consists of 15 residues. From germline, CDR1 is SGHRS and CDR2 YFSETQ. V shed 4 bases, J shed 7 bases, and the junction held 11 bases outside the gene matches. For the CDR3, the DNA is TGCGCCAGCAGCCCGGGACAGCTGATGGGGAATGAGCAGTTCTTC. It specifies CASSPGQLMGNEQFF.

This clone showed up just once. J is TRBJ2-5 and V is TRBV9; 8 bases match TRBD2. V gave up 0 bases and J gave up 10 bases; unmatched junction bases: 14. This CDR3 spans 16 amino acids. Germline lookup yields CDR1 SGDLS and CDR2 YYNGEE. CDR3 loop: CASSVVGLAGLHDQYF. The CDR3 region has the DNA TGTGCCAGCAGCGTAGTTGGCCTAGCGGGCCTTCACGACCAGTACTTC.

This chain connects TRBV30 to TRBJ2-2, with 11 positions matching TRBD1. Trimming took 2 bases from V and 5 from J; bases not matched to a gene: 7. The V gene's germline CDR1 is GTSNPN and CDR2 SVGIG (reference sequence). This CDR3 contains 16 residues. Here the CDR3 reads CAWSKLGTGGTGELFF. The CDR3 nucleotides are TGTGCCTGGAGTAAATTAGGGACAGGGGGGACCGGGGAGCTGTTTTTT.

The V and J genes are TRBV6-5 and TRBJ2-5; 9 positions agree with TRBD1. This CDR3 contains 15 residues. V trimming: 5 bases; J trimming: 4 bases; junction bases outside the gene matches: 8. From germline, CDR1 is MNHEY and CDR2 SVGAGI. CDR3 sequence: CASSTGQGRLETQYF. In nucleotides, the CDR3 is TGTGCCAGCAGTACGGGACAGGGACGATTAGAGACCCAGTACTTC.

The rearrangement uses TRBV10-3 and TRBJ2-1; 10 bases line up with TRBD2. CDR1 ENHRY and CDR2 SYGVKD come from the germline V gene. CDR3 length: 15 residues. The J segment lost 7 bases and the V segment lost 4 bases, leaving 7 bases of the junction unmatched. The chain's CDR3 is CAISVRLTSGNEQFF. The CDR3 bases are TGTGCCATCAGTGTACGATTGACTAGCGGGAATGAGCAGTTCTTC.

This chain links TRBV28 with TRBJ2-3; D gene ambiguous. Trimming cost V 4 bases and J 5 bases, with 7 bases left between them. The CDR3 covers 12 residues. Germline V gives CDR1 MDHEN, CDR2 SYDVKM. The DNA of the CDR3 is TGTGCCAGCAGTTGGTCGGGAGATACGCAGTATTTT. This codes for CASSWSGDTQYF.

This chain uses TRBV28 with TRBJ2-6, with a possible D match to TRBD1 (5 bases). Trimming removed 6 bases from V and 4 bases from J, with 10 bases in between. CDR3 length: 14 residues. The germline CDR1 and CDR2 sequences are MDHEN and SYDVKM. The DNA of the CDR3 is TGTGCCAGCAGCTTCAGGGCCGGGGCCAACGTCCTGACTTTC. It translates to CASSFRAGANVLTF.

The V gene is TRBV10-3, the J gene TRBJ1-1, with D hard to call. Germline V gene lookup returns CDR1 ENHRY and CDR2 SYGVKD. The CDR3 extends over 13 amino acids. V was cut by 6 bases and J by 4 bases, with 12 bases left in between. The CDR3 here is CAIRQEGGTEAFF. The CDR3 nucleotides read TGTGCCATCAGGCAGGAGGGAGGCACTGAAGCTTTCTTT.

The chain uses TRBV30 and TRBJ1-1, with TRBD1 as a possible D gene (5 bases). Trimming took off 3 bases at V and 6 bases at J, with 17 bases between the two ends. Looked up from germline, CDR1 is GTSNPN and CDR2 is SVGIG (reference sequence). The CDR3 spans 14 residues. CDR3 sequence reads: CAWSRDKGWAEAFF. DNA for the CDR3: TGTGCCTGGAGCCGTGACAAGGGGTGGGCTGAAGCTTTCTTT.

The rearrangement uses TRBV30 and TRBJ1-1; 11 bases fit TRBD1. Germline V CDR1 and CDR2: GTSNPN, SVGIG (reference sequence). With V trimmed by 3 bases and J by 7 bases, 7 bases remained unmatched. The CDR3 has 14 amino acids. CDR3 DNA: TGTGCCTGGAGCCGGGACAGGGGGAGCCTTGAAGCTTTCTTT. Protein product: CAWSRDRGSLEAFF.

V usage is TRBV21-1 and J usage is TRBJ1-2. TRBV21-1 corresponds to a pseudogene. This CDR3 is built from 15 residues. The chain's CDR3 is CASSKMGGRRGGYTF. The DNA for the CDR3 is TGTGCCAGCAGCAAAATGGGGGGGCGCAGGGGTGGCTACACCTTC.

V usage is TRBV28 and J usage is TRBJ1-2; 7 bases map to TRBD1. This CDR3 spans 15 amino acids. Looked up from germline, CDR1 is MDHEN and CDR2 is SYDVKM. Losses at the gene ends were 5 bases for V and 4 bases for J; bases not matched to a gene: 10. DNA for the CDR3: TGTGCCAGCAGTGATCTGGGACAGATAATCTATGGCTACACCTTC. It encodes CASSDLGQIIYGYTF.

This chain joins TRBV30 and TRBJ1-1, with 8 bases identical to TRBD1. The CDR3 has 15 residues. Trimming at V came to 1 base and at J to 4 bases, leaving 8 bases not matched to a gene. Germline assignment: CDR1 GTSNPN and CDR2 SVGIG (reference sequence). The CDR3: CAWSGQGLGVTEAFF. DNA of the CDR3: TGTGCCTGGAGTGGACAGGGGTTGGGTGTCACTGAAGCTTTCTTT. Based on the CDR3 plus reference TRBV30 and TRBJ1-1, the full variable domain is SQTIHQWPATLVQPVGSPLSLECTVEGTSNPNLYWYRQAAGRGLQLLFYSVGIGQISSEVPQNLSASRPQDRQFILSSKKLLLSDSGFYLCAWSGQGLGVTEAFFGQGTRLTVV.

The CDR3 bases are TGTGCCTGGAGTGTAATCAGGGGGTGGGAGCAGTACTTC. Translation gives CAWSVIRGWEQYF. V and J are TRBV30 and TRBJ2-7; 7 positions agree with TRBD1. V lost 0 bases, J lost 7 bases, and 6 bases stayed unmatched. CDR3 size: 13 residues. Germline CDR1 is GTSNPN and CDR2 is SVGIG (reference sequence). Full variable domain (missing parts from reference TRBV30 and TRBJ2-7): SQTIHQWPATLVQPVGSPLSLECTVEGTSNPNLYWYRQAAGRGLQLLFYSVGIGQISSEVPQNLSASRPQDRQFILSSKKLLLSDSGFYLCAWSVIRGWEQYFGPGTRLTVT.